The 20 T cell receptor beta chains presented below share a single source sample, sequenced in a study of T-cell reconstitution after alpha-beta-depleted transplantation in children. Preparing the TCRbeta library involved the use of unique molecular identifiers. TCRdb analysed the PCR reads with MiXCR anew, one entry per CDR3 protein. The sample has 300,000 to 400,000 distinct CDR3 sequences; 16% are singletons. The source material was PBMCs, mostly from graft donor cells, sampled 360 days after TCRalphabeta/CD19-depleted stem cell transplant. The receptors were sampled from a male patient aged 2-15 years who had a stem cell transplant for acute lymphoblastic leukemia, so the T cells may come from the graft donor.

The chain combines TRBV10-3 with TRBJ2-7, with a weak D call TRBD2 (6 bases). CDR3 length equals 14 residues. Per the germline V gene, CDR1 is ENHRY and CDR2 is SYGVKD. The V gene lost 5 bases and the J gene lost 2 bases, with 13 bases spanning the gap. The CDR3 nucleotides read TGTGCCATCAGTAGATCGGGACTCACCTACGAGCAGTACTTC. This encodes CAISRSGLTYEQYF.

This clonotype was picked up a small number of times. V is TRBV7-2 and J is TRBJ2-5; 7 bases are a match to TRBD2. This CDR3 has 17 amino acids. Germline assignment: CDR1 SGHTA and CDR2 FQGNSA. V gave up 2 bases and J gave up 5 bases; unmatched junction bases: 14. CDR3 nucleotides: TGTGCCAGCAGCTTAATAATTGTGGGAGGGGAGGGGGAGACCCAGTACTTC. It encodes CASSLIIVGGEGETQYF.

This clonotype was observed many times. The chain employs TRBV12-3 or TRBV12-4 and TRBJ2-1; D may correspond to TRBD1 or TRBD2 (5 bases each). The V end was cut by 4 bases, the J end by 9 bases, with 19 bases between. The CDR3 is 15 amino acids. The CDR3 DNA is TGTGCCAGCAGTTCCCTACCCCGACTGGGGGTTGAGCAGTTCTTC. Amino acids: CASSSLPRLGVEQFF.

This clonotype was recorded at least ten times. The V gene is TRBV5-6, the J gene TRBJ1-1; no clear D gene. Trimming left V 0 bases short and J 8 bases short, with 8 bases between. Germline V gene lookup returns CDR1 SGHDT and CDR2 YYEEEE. The CDR3 spans 12 residues. The CDR3 DNA is TGTGCCAGCAGCTTGGGAACGGGGGAAGCTTTCTTT. This encodes CASSLGTGEAFF. Full variable domain (remainder filled in from reference TRBV5-6 and TRBJ1-1): DAGVTQSPTHLIKTRGQQVTLRCSPKSGHDTVSWYQQALGQGPQFIFQYYEEEERQRGNFPDRFSGHQFPNYSSELNVNALLLGDSALYLCASSLGTGEAFFGQGTRLTVV.

This clonotype was observed a few times. The chain carries TRBV2 and TRBJ2-3; 8 nucleotides match TRBD2. The CDR3 runs to 16 residues. The V gene end was trimmed by 0 bases and the J gene end by 4 bases; junction bases not matched to a gene: 6. Germline CDR1 SNHLY, CDR2 FYNNEI. This CDR3 reads CASSEAVSGSADTQYF. The CDR3 DNA follows: TGTGCCAGCAGTGAAGCAGTCAGCGGGAGTGCAGATACGCAGTATTTT.

This clonotype was observed a few times. This sequence joins TRBV7-2 and TRBJ2-5, with TRBD2 matching 8 bases. This CDR3 has 15 amino acids. J was trimmed by 5 bases and V by 5 bases; bases with no gene match: 10. CDR1 and CDR2 (germline): SGHTA, FQGNSA. The CDR3 DNA reads as TGTGCCAGCAGCCGCTCCGGGACTAGACAGGAGACCCAGTACTTC. This gives the protein CASSRSGTRQETQYF.

This clonotype was seen at least ten times. The CDR3 DNA is TGTGCCATCAGTGACGGGAGCACAGATACGCAGTATTTT. Its translation: CAISDGSTDTQYF. The V and J genes are TRBV10-3 and TRBJ2-3; D is ambiguous. V dropped 3 bases and J dropped 0 bases, with 4 bases sitting between them. Germline V gives CDR1 ENHRY, CDR2 SYGVKD. The length of the CDR3 is 13 residues.

In this sample, this clonotype turned up a few times. The chain carries TRBV28 and TRBJ2-7, with 9 bases aligning to TRBD1. J gave up 2 bases and V 9 bases, and 5 bases lay outside the gene matches. The CDR3 loop spans 13 amino acids. From germline, CDR1 is MDHEN and CDR2 SYDVKM. CDR3 sequence: CASWRQGAYEQYF. The CDR3 DNA reads as TGTGCCAGTTGGCGACAGGGGGCCTACGAGCAGTACTTC.

This clonotype showed up just a few times. The chain employs TRBV14 and TRBJ2-6; the D is unclear. In germline, CDR1 is SGHDN, CDR2 FVKESK. This CDR3 has 18 residues. V gave up 4 bases and J gave up 4 bases, with 20 bases separating them. The CDR3 DNA is TGTGCCAGCAGCCTGGACCTTATTCCTTCTCTGGGGGCCAACGTCCTGACTTTC. Translation: CASSLDLIPSLGANVLTF.

This sequence joins TRBV20-1 and TRBJ2-6; no reliable D call. V lost 1 base, J lost 0 bases, and 10 bases lay in between. Germline-derived CDR1 and CDR2 are DFQATT and SNEGSKA (reference sequence). This CDR3 has 16 amino acids. The CDR3 DNA sequence: TGCAGTGCTAGAGTACCCCCACACTCTGGGGCCAACGTCCTGACTTTC. Encoded protein: CSARVPPHSGANVLTF.

The chain carries TRBV7-8 and TRBJ2-2; 11 positions agree with TRBD2. Looked up from germline, CDR1 is SGHVS and CDR2 is FQNEAQ. V lost 2 bases and J lost 1; bases outside the gene matches: 3. CDR3 length: 17 amino acids. In DNA, the CDR3 is TGTGCCAGCAGCTTATTAGGACTAGCGGGGAACACCGGGGAGCTGTTTTTT. Encoded protein: CASSLLGLAGNTGELFF.

This clonotype was counted a few times. The chain carries TRBV19 and TRBJ1-5; tentative D call: TRBD1 (6 bases). The germline V and J ends were trimmed by 5 bases and 3 bases, with 17 bases remaining between them. CDR3 length: 16 amino acids. Germline CDR1 is LNHDA and CDR2 is SQIVND (reference sequence). The CDR3 loop is CASSSPTGGINQPQHF. CDR3 in DNA: TGTGCCAGTAGTTCCCCGACAGGTGGGATCAATCAGCCCCAGCATTTT.

This clonotype was detected many times. This chain connects TRBV28 to TRBJ2-3, with 9 bases fitting TRBD1. In germline, CDR1 is MDHEN, CDR2 SYDVKM. Trimming at V came to 6 bases and at J to 7 bases, leaving 8 bases not matched to a gene. The CDR3 covers 14 residues. CDR3 in DNA: TGTGCCAGCAGAATGGGGACAGGGAGGTATACGCAGTATTTT. Its translation: CASRMGTGRYTQYF.

The chain recombines TRBV12-3 or TRBV12-4 with TRBJ2-1; D might be TRBD1 (6 bases). Trimming left V 6 bases short and J 10 bases short, with 13 bases between. The CDR3 contains 12 residues. This CDR3 is CASRKIDREQFF. The CDR3 DNA reads TGTGCCAGCAGGAAAATCGACAGGGAGCAGTTCTTC.

This clonotype was recorded once. The V and J genes are TRBV11-2 and TRBJ2-1; tentatively, D is TRBD2 (5 bases). Germline V gene lookup returns CDR1 SGHAT and CDR2 FQNNGV. This CDR3 contains 19 residues. Trimming took 0 bases from V and 0 from J, leaving 18 bases between them. CDR3 sequence: CASSLDWTRGLSSYNEQFF. For the CDR3, the DNA is TGTGCCAGCAGCTTAGATTGGACTCGCGGGCTGAGCTCCTACAATGAGCAGTTCTTC.

J is TRBJ2-7 and V is TRBV7-2; D is perhaps TRBD1 (6 bases). V dropped 5 bases and J dropped 0 bases, with 11 bases sitting between them. The CDR3 sequence is 14 residues long. The germline V gene has CDR1 SGHTA and CDR2 FQGNSA. The CDR3 reads CASSPGHRSYEQYF. The CDR3 DNA reads TGTGCCAGCAGCCCGGGACACCGCTCCTACGAGCAGTACTTC.

The chain recombines TRBV20-1 with TRBJ2-7, with 13 positions matching TRBD2. This CDR3 has 14 amino acids. Per germline, CDR1 DFQATT and CDR2 SNEGSKA (reference sequence). V shed 3 bases and J 5 bases; nucleotides not matched to a gene: 4. CDR3 DNA sequence: TGCAGTGCTAGTTGGACTAGCGGGAGCCACGAGCAGTACTTC. Amino acid sequence: CSASWTSGSHEQYF.

This clonotype has at least ten counts. The gene calls are TRBV6-2 or TRBV6-3 and TRBJ2-1, with 13 nucleotides matching TRBD2. Germline V gene sequence: CDR1 MNHEY, CDR2 SVGEGT. This CDR3 has 16 amino acids. The V and J ends lost 2 bases and 9 bases, in that order; junction bases with no gene match: 7. The chain's CDR3 is CASSYQLAGGPSEQFF. In DNA, the CDR3 is TGTGCCAGCAGTTACCAACTAGCGGGAGGGCCCAGTGAGCAGTTCTTC.

Only a few counts were recorded for this clonotype. The chain is built from TRBV20-1 and TRBJ2-3; TRBD2 matches at 7 bases. The CDR3 runs to 15 residues. The trim removed 4 bases at V and 3 bases at J, leaving 10 bases unmatched. Germline V CDR1 and CDR2: DFQATT, SNEGSKA (reference sequence). The CDR3 protein is CSAIPLAVGTDTQYF. In DNA form, the CDR3 reads TGCAGTGCTATACCTCTAGCGGTGGGGACAGATACGCAGTATTTT.

There are a few counts of this clonotype. This sequence joins TRBV28 and TRBJ2-2; no definite D call. V shed 1 base and J shed 4 bases, with 10 bases lying between them. Germline CDR1 reads MDHEN; CDR2 reads SYDVKM. The CDR3 consists of 15 residues. The CDR3: CASSLFTALTGELFF. CDR3 coding DNA: TGTGCCAGCAGTTTATTCACAGCGCTCACCGGGGAGCTGTTTTTT.